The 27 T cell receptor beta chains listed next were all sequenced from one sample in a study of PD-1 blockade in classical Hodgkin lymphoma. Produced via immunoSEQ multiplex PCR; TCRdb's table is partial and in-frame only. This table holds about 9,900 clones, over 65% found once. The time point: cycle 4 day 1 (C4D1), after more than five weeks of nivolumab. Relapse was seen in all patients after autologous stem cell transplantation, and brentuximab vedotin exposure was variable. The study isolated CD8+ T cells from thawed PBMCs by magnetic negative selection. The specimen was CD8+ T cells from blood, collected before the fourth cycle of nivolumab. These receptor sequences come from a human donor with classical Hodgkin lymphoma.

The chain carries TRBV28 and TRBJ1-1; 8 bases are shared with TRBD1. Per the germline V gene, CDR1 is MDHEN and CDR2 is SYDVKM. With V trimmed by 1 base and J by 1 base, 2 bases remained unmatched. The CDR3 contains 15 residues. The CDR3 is CASSLSGTGNTEAFF. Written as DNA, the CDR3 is TGTGCCAGCAGTTTATCCGGGACAGGGAACACTGAAGCTTTCTTT.

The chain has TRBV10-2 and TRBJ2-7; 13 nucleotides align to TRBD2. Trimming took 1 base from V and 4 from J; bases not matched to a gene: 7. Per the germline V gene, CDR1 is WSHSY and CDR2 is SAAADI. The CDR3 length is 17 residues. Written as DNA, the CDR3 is TGCGCCAGCAGTGAGTTCCTCGGGACTAGCGGGGAGTACGAGCAGTACTTC. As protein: CASSEFLGTSGEYEQYF.

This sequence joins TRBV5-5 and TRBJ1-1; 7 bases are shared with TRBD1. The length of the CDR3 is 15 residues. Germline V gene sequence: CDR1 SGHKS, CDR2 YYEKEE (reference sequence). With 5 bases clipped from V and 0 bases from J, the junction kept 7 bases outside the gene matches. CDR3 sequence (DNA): TGTGCCAGCAGTCCGAGGACAGGACTGAACACTGAAGCTTTCTTT. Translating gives CASSPRTGLNTEAFF. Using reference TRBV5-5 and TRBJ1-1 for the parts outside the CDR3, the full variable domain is DAGVTQSPTHLIKTRGQQVTLRCSPISGHKSVSWYQQVLGQGPQFIFQYYEKEERGRGNFPDRFSARQFPNYSSELNVNALLLGDSALYLCASSPRTGLNTEAFFGQGTRLTVV.

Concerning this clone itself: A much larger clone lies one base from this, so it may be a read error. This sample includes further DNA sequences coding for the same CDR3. Written as DNA, the CDR3 is TGCGCCAGCAGCTTGACGAACCGGGGGGGGTACGAGCAGTACTTC. Translation gives CASSLTNRGGYEQYF. The V gene is TRBV5-1, the J gene TRBJ2-7; 8 bases map to TRBD2. V gave up 1 base and J gave up 4 bases; unmatched junction bases: 7. The CDR3 loop spans 15 amino acids. Germline-derived CDR1 and CDR2 are SGHRS and YFSETQ.

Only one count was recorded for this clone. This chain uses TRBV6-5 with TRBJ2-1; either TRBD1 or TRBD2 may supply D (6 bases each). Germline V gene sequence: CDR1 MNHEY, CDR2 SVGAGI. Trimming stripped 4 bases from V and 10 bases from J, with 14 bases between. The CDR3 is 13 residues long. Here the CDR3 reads CASSFQRGGEQFF. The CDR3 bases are TGTGCCAGCAGTTTCCAGAGAGGGGGGGAGCAGTTCTTC.

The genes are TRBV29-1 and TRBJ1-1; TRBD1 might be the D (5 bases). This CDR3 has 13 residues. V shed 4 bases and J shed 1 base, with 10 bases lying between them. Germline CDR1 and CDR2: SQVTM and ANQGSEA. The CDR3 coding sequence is TGCAGCGTTGGGGACGCGGGGAACACTGAAGCTTTCTTT. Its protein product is CSVGDAGNTEAFF.

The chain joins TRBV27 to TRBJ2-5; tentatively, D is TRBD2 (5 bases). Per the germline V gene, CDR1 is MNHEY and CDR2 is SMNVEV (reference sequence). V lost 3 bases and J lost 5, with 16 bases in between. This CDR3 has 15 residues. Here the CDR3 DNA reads TGTGCCAGCAGTTTTTCGGCTAGCCCCGGGGAGACCCAGTACTTC. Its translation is CASSFSASPGETQYF.

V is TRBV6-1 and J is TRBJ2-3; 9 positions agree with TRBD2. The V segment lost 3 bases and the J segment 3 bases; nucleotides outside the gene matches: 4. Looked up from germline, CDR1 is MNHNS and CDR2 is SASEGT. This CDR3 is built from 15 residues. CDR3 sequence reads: CASSDAGGPTDTQYF. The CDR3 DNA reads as TGTGCCAGCAGTGACGCGGGGGGGCCTACAGATACGCAGTATTTT.

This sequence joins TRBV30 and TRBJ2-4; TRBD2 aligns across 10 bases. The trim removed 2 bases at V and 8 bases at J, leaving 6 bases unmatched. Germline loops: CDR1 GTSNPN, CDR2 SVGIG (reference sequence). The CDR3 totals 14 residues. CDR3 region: CAWSSGGAWDIQYF. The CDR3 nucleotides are TGTGCCTGGAGTAGCGGGGGGGCCTGGGACATTCAGTACTTC.

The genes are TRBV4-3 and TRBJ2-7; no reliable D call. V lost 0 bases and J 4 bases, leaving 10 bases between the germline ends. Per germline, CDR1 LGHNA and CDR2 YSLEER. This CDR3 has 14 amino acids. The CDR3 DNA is TGCGCCAGCAGCCAAGACTGGATGGGTTACGAGCAGTACTTC. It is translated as CASSQDWMGYEQYF.

CDR3 protein: CASGIDEQYF. The CDR3 DNA reads as TGTGCCAGCGGAATAGACGAGCAGTACTTC. The V gene is TRBV7-3, the J gene TRBJ2-7; D gene ambiguous. The CDR3 covers 10 residues. The germline CDR1 and CDR2 sequences are SGHTA and FQGTGA. The V and J ends lost 8 bases and 5 bases respectively, with 7 bases between them.

The CDR3 sequence is CASSYDRGQGDQETQYF. DNA for the CDR3: TGTGCCAGCAGTTACGACCGGGGACAGGGAGACCAAGAGACCCAGTACTTC. The rearrangement uses TRBV28 and TRBJ2-5, with 9 bases lining up with TRBD1. From germline, CDR1 is MDHEN and CDR2 SYDVKM. V lost 4 bases and J lost 0; bases outside the gene matches: 9. The CDR3 covers 17 residues.

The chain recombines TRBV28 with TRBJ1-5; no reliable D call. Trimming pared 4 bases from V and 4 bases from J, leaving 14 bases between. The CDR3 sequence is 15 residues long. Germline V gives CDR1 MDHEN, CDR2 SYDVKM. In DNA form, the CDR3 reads TGTGCCAGCAGTTCAATACTCCTTCGAAATCAGCCCCAGCATTTT. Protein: CASSSILLRNQPQHF.

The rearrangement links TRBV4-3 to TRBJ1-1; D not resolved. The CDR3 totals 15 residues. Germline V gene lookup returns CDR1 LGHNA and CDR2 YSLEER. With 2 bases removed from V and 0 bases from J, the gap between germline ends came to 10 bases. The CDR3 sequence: CASSQSSYMNTEAFF. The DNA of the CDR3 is TGCGCCAGCAGCCAAAGCAGTTACATGAACACTGAAGCTTTCTTT.

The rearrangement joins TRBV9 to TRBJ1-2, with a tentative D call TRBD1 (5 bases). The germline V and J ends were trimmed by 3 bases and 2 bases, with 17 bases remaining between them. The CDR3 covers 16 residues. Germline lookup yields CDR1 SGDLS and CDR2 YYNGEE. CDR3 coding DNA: TGTGCCAGCAGCGGACCCAGACAGCCTCAAAACTATGGCTACACCTTC. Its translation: CASSGPRQPQNYGYTF.

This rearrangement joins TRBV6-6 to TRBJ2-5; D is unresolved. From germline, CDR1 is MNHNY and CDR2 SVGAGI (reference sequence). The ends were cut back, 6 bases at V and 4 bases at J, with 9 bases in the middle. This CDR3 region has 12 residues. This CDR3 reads CASRNFRETQYF. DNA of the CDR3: TGTGCCAGCAGAAACTTTAGAGAGACCCAGTACTTC.

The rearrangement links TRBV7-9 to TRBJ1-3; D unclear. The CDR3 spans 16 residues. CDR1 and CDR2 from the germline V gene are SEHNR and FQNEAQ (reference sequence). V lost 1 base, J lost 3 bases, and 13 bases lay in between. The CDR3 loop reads CASSLVGGRHGNTIYF. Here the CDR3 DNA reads TGTGCCAGCAGCTTAGTGGGAGGACGACATGGAAACACCATATATTTT.

The CDR3: CASKDRDGYTF. The CDR3, as DNA: TGTGCCAGTAAAGACAGAGATGGCTACACCTTC. The genes are TRBV19 and TRBJ1-2, with D perhaps TRBD1 (5 bases). The V gene's germline CDR1 is LNHDA and CDR2 SQIVND (reference sequence). CDR3 length: 11 residues. The V end lost 7 bases, the J end lost 6 bases, and 9 bases lay between the germline ends.

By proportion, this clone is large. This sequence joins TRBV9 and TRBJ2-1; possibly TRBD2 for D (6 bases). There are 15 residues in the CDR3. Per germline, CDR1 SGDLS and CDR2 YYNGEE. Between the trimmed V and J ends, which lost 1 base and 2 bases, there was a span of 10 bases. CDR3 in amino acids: CASSVTGGTYNEQFF. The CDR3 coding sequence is TGTGCCAGCAGCGTAACCGGCGGGACCTACAATGAGCAGTTCTTC.

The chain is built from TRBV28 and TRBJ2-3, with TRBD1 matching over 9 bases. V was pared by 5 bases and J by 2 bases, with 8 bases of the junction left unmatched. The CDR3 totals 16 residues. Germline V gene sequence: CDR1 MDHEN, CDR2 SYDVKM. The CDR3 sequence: CASSAPGTGHTDTQYF. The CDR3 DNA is TGTGCCAGCAGTGCCCCCGGGACAGGGCACACAGATACGCAGTATTTT.

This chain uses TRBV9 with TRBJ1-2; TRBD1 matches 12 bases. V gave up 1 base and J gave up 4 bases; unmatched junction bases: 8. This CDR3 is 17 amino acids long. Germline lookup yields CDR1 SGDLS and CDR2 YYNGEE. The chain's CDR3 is CASSVYGTGGSSYGYTF. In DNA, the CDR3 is TGTGCCAGCAGCGTATACGGGACAGGGGGCTCAAGCTATGGCTACACCTTC.

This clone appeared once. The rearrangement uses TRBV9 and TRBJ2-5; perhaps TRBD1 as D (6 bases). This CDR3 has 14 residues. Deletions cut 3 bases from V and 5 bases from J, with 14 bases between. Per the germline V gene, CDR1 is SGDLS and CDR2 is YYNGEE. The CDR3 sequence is CASSARDKRETQYF. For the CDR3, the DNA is TGTGCCAGCAGCGCCCGGGACAAGAGGGAGACCCAGTACTTC.

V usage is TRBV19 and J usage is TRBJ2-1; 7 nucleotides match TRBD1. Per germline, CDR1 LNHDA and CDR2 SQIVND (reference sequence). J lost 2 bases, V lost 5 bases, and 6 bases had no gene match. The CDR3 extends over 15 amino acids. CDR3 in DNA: TGTGCCAGTAGTTTAACAGGGGTTCCCTACAATGAGCAGTTCTTC. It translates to CASSLTGVPYNEQFF.

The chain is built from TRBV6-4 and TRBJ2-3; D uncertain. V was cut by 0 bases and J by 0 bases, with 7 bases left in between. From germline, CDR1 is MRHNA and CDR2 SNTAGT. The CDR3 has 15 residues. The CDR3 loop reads CASSDSIGSTDTQYF. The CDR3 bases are TGTGCCAGCAGTGACTCGATCGGGAGCACAGATACGCAGTATTTT.

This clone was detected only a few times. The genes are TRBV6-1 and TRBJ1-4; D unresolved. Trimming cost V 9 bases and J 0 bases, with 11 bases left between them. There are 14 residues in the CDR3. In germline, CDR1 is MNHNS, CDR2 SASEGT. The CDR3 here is CASRPLATNEKLFF. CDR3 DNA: TGTGCCAGTCGACCTCTTGCAACTAATGAAAAACTGTTTTTT.

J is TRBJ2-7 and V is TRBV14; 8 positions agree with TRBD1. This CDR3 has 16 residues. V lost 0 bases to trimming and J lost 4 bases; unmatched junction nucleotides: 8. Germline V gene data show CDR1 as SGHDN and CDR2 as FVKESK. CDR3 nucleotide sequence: TGTGCCAGCAGCCAAGATAGAGACAGGGGTGGGTACGAGCAGTACTTC. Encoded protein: CASSQDRDRGGYEQYF.

CDR3 protein: CASSLGQGNEQYF. Here the CDR3 DNA reads TGTGCCAGCAGCTTGGGACAGGGCAACGAGCAGTACTTC. V gene TRBV7-9 combines with J gene TRBJ2-7; TRBD1 matches 9 bases. Germline-derived CDR1 and CDR2 are SEHNR and FQNEAQ (reference sequence). V gave up 3 bases and J gave up 5 bases; unmatched junction bases: 2. CDR3 length: 13 residues. The whole variable domain, filled in from reference TRBV7-9 and TRBJ2-7, reads DTGVSQNPRHKITKRGQNVTFRCDPISEHNRLYWYRQTLGQGPEFLTYFQNEAQLEKSRLLSDRFSAERPKGSFSTLEIQRTEQGDSAMYLCASSLGQGNEQYFGPGTRLTVT.